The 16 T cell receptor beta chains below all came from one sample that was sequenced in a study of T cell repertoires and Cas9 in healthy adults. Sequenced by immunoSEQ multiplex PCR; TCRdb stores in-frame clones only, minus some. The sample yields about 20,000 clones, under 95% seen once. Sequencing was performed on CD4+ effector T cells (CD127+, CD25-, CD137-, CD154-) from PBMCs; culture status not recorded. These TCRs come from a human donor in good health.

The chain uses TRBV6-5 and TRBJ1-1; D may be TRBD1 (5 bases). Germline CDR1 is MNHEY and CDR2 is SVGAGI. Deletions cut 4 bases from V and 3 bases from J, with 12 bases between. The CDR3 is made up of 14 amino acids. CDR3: CASSSPGTDTEAFF. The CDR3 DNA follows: TGTGCCAGCAGTTCCCCGGGGACTGACACTGAAGCTTTCTTT.

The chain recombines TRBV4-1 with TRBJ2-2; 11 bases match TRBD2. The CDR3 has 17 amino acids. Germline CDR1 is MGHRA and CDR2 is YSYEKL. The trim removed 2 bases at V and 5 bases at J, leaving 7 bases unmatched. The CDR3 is CASSQPLAGGPTGELFF. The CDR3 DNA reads TGCGCCAGCAGCCAACCGCTAGCGGGGGGCCCAACCGGGGAGCTGTTTTTT.

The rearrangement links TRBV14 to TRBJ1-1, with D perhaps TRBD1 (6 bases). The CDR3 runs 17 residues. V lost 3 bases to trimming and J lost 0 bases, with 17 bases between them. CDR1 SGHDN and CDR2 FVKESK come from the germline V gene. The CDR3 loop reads CASSHTPGAGMNTEAFF. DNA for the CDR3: TGTGCCAGCAGCCATACCCCGGGGGCGGGCATGAACACTGAAGCTTTCTTT.

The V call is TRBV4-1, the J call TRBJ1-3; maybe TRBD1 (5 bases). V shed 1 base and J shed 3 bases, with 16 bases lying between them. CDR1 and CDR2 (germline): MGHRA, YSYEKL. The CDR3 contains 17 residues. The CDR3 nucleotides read TGCGCCAGCAGCCAAGGGGGTGGCAGGGACCTTGGAAACACCATATATTTT. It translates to CASSQGGGRDLGNTIYF.

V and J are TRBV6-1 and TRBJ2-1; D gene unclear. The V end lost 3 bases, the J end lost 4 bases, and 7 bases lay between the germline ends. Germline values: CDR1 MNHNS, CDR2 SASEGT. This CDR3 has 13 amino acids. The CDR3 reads CASSETRYNEQFF. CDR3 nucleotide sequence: TGTGCCAGCAGTGAGACCAGATACAATGAGCAGTTCTTC.

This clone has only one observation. This chain's CDR3 is CASSSPGGLGYTF. Written as DNA, the CDR3 is TGTGCCAGCAGTTCGCCGGGAGGGCTTGGCTACACCTTC. The J gene is TRBJ1-2, the V gene TRBV28; D remains ambiguous. The CDR3 has 13 amino acids. The V gene lost 4 bases and the J gene lost 7 bases, with 13 bases spanning the gap. Germline assignment: CDR1 MDHEN and CDR2 SYDVKM.

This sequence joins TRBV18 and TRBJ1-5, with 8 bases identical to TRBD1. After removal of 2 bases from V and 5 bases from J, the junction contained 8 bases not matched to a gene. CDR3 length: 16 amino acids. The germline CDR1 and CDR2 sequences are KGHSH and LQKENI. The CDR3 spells CASSPERTGPDQPQHF. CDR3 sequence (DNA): TGTGCCAGCTCACCAGAACGGACAGGGCCGGATCAGCCCCAGCATTTT.

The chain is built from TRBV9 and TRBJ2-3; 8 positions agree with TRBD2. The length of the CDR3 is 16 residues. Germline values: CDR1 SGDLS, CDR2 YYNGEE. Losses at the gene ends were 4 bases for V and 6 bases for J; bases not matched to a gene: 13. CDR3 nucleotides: TGTGCCAGCAGCCCTGGGGGGACTAGTCGTTCGGATACGCAGTATTTT. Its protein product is CASSPGGTSRSDTQYF.

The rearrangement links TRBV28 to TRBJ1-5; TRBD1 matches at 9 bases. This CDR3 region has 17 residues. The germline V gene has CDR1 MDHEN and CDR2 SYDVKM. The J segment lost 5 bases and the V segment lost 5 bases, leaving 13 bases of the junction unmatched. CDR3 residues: CASSPRPDRGNHQPQHF. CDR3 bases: TGTGCCAGCAGTCCTAGGCCGGACAGGGGAAACCATCAGCCCCAGCATTTT.

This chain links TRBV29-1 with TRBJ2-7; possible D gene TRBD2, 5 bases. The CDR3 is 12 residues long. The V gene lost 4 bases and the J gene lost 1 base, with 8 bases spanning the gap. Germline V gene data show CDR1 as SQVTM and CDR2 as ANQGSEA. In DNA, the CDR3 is TGCAGCGTTGGAGCGGAATCCTACGAGCAGTACTTC. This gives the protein CSVGAESYEQYF.

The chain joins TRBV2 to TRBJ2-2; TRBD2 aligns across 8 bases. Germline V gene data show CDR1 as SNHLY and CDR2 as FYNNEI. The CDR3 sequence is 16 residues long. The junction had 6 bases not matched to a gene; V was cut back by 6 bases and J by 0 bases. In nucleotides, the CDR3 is TGTGCCAGCAGCCCCAATAGCGGGGCGAACACCGGGGAGCTGTTTTTT. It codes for CASSPNSGANTGELFF.

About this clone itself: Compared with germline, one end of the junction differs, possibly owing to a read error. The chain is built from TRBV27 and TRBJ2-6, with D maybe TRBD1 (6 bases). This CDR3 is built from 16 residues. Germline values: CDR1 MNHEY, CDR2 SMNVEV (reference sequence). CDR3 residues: CASSISQGRGANVLTF. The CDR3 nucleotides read TGTGCCAGCAGTATATCACAGGGTCGAGGGGCCAACGTCCTGACTTTC.

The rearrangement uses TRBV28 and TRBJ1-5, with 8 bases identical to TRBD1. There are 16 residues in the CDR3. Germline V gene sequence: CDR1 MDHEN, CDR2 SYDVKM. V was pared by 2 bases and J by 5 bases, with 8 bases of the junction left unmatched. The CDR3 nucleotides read TGTGCCAGCAGTTTACCGGACAGGGTGCCGGATCAGCCCCAGCATTTT. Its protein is CASSLPDRVPDQPQHF. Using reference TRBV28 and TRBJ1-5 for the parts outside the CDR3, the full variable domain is DVKVTQSSRYLVKRTGEKVFLECVQDMDHENMFWYRQDPGLGLRLIYFSYDVKMKEKGDIPEGYSVSREKKERFSLILESASTNQTSMYLCASSLPDRVPDQPQHFGDGTRLSIL.

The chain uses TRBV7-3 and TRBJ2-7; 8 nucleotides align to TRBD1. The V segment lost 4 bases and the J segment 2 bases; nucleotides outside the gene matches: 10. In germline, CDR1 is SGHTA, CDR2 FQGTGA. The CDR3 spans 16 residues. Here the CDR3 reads CASSSSDRGVPYEQYF. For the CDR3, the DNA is TGTGCCAGCAGCTCCTCCGACAGGGGTGTCCCCTACGAGCAGTACTTC.

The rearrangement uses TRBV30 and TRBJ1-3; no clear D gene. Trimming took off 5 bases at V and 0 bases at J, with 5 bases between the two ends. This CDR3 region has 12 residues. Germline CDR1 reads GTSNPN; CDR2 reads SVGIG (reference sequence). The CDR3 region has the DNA TGTGCCTGGGGGCTCTCTGGAAACACCATATATTTT. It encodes CAWGLSGNTIYF.

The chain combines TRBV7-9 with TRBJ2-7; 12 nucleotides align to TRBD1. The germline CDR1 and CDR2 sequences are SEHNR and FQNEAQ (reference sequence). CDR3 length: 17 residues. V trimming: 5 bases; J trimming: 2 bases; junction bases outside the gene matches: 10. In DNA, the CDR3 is TGTGCCAGCAGCGAATTTCCCCGGGACAGGGGGCCCTACGAGCAGTACTTC. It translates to CASSEFPRDRGPYEQYF.